These 14 T cell receptor beta chains share one sample of origin, sequenced in a study of T cell repertoires in cytomegalovirus infection. What these receptors recognize is not known. A single record per CDR3 protein comes from TCRdb applying MiXCR to the reads. Here the sample spans 650,000 to 900,000 distinct CDR3 sequences, less than 35% being singletons. This sample comprised cultured CD8+ T cells from PBMCs, obtained from culture after CMV antigen stimulation. The receptors were gathered from a human donor in good health (CMV status not recorded). Some clones in this sample may be carry-over from other donors' samples.

The chain combines TRBV20-1 with TRBJ1-5; perhaps TRBD1 as D (6 bases). Trimming removed 6 bases from V and 3 bases from J, with 9 bases in between. There are 12 residues in the CDR3. Germline V lookup: CDR1 DFQATT, CDR2 SNEGSKA (reference sequence). CDR3: CSARDTNQPQHF. For the CDR3, the DNA is TGCAGTGCGAGGGACACCAATCAGCCCCAGCATTTT.

This clonotype was seen more than once but under ten times. The chain uses TRBV20-1 and TRBJ2-5, with D perhaps TRBD1 (6 bases). This CDR3 spans 17 amino acids. V lost 0 bases and J 4 bases, leaving 21 bases between the germline ends. The germline V gene has CDR1 DFQATT and CDR2 SNEGSKA (reference sequence). CDR3 sequence (DNA): TGCAGTGCTAGAGATCTGGGGGCATCACTGAGGGGAGAGACCCAGTACTTC. Translating it yields CSARDLGASLRGETQYF.

This clonotype was found a few times. The chain combines TRBV10-3 with TRBJ2-6; 7 bases line up with TRBD1. Losses at the gene ends were 6 bases for V and 0 bases for J; bases not matched to a gene: 5. CDR1 is ENHRY, CDR2 SYGVKD, per germline. The CDR3 consists of 16 residues. The CDR3 is CAIRTGESSGANVLTF. For the CDR3, the DNA is TGTGCCATCAGAACAGGGGAAAGCTCTGGGGCCAACGTCCTGACTTTC.

This clonotype was recorded at least ten times. The V gene is TRBV7-6, the J gene TRBJ2-1; 9 bases are shared with TRBD2. The CDR3 loop spans 14 amino acids. Germline CDR1 SGHVS, CDR2 FNYEAQ. V dropped 4 bases and J dropped 5; count of bases not matched to a gene: 3. DNA for the CDR3: TGTGCCAGCAGCTCAGCGGGGGGCAACAATGAGCAGTTCTTC. This encodes CASSSAGGNNEQFF.

The table lists this clonotype with many counts. V is TRBV11-1 and J is TRBJ2-7; maybe TRBD1 (6 bases). Germline CDR1 SGHAT, CDR2 FQDESV (reference sequence). The CDR3 runs to 14 residues. Between the trimmed V and J ends, which lost 4 bases and 3 bases, there was a span of 13 bases. The CDR3: CASSSGEWSYEQYF. CDR3 coding DNA: TGTGCCAGCAGCTCAGGGGAATGGAGCTACGAGCAGTACTTC. Supplemented by reference TRBV11-1 and TRBJ2-7, the full variable domain reads EAEVAQSPRYKITEKSQAVAFWCDPISGHATLYWYRQILGQGPELLVQFQDESVVDDSQLPKDRFSAERLKGVDSTLKIQPAELGDSAMYLCASSSGEWSYEQYFGPGTRLTVT.

The chain links TRBV7-9 to TRBJ1-2; a possible D gene is TRBD1 (6 bases). The germline CDR1 and CDR2 sequences are SEHNR and FQNEAQ (reference sequence). V lost 5 bases, J lost 2 bases, and 15 bases lay in between. The CDR3 runs to 15 residues. The CDR3 sequence: CASSPNRERNYGYTF. The CDR3 nucleotides read TGTGCCAGCAGCCCCAACAGGGAGAGGAACTATGGCTACACCTTC.

The chain has TRBV5-4 and TRBJ1-1; 9 bases match TRBD1. After removal of 2 bases from V and 6 bases from J, the junction contained 17 bases not matched to a gene. The length of the CDR3 is 18 residues. Germline CDR1 SGHNT, CDR2 YYREEE (reference sequence). CDR3 sequence: CASSFYPGQGTTGAEAFF. In DNA form, the CDR3 reads TGTGCCAGCAGCTTTTATCCGGGACAGGGTACGACAGGCGCTGAAGCTTTCTTT.

The chain employs TRBV4-1 and TRBJ2-7; tentative D call: TRBD1 (6 bases). Germline CDR1 reads MGHRA; CDR2 reads YSYEKL. Deletions cut 4 bases from V and 4 bases from J, with 11 bases between. This CDR3 has 13 residues. The CDR3 bases are TGCGCCAGCAGCCGCCTAGGGGGATACGAGCAGTACTTC. It specifies CASSRLGGYEQYF.

The V call is TRBV20-1, the J call TRBJ1-6, with 8 bases matching TRBD1. CDR3 length equals 15 residues. After removal of 0 bases from V and 7 bases from J, the junction contained 5 bases not matched to a gene. Germline CDR1 DFQATT, CDR2 SNEGSKA (reference sequence). The CDR3, as DNA: TGCAGTGCTAGAGATTATACAGGGGGAAATTCACCCCTCCACTTT. It encodes CSARDYTGGNSPLHF.

The chain employs TRBV27 and TRBJ2-7; tentative D call: TRBD1 (6 bases). From germline, CDR1 is MNHEY and CDR2 SMNVEV (reference sequence). With 5 bases removed from V and 0 bases from J, the gap between germline ends came to 8 bases. The CDR3 loop spans 13 amino acids. This chain's CDR3 is CASSQGTSYEQYF. CDR3 DNA sequence: TGTGCCAGCAGTCAGGGGACCTCCTACGAGCAGTACTTC.

The table lists this clonotype with many counts. V gene TRBV10-3 combines with J gene TRBJ2-3, with a weak D call TRBD1 (6 bases). Germline values: CDR1 ENHRY, CDR2 SYGVKD. The germline V and J ends were trimmed by 3 bases and 2 bases, with 9 bases remaining between them. CDR3 length: 14 residues. The DNA for the CDR3 is TGTGCCATCAGTGAAGGGACACTCACAGATACGCAGTATTTT. Translating it yields CAISEGTLTDTQYF.

In this sample, this clonotype turned up a few times. The chain uses TRBV25-1 and TRBJ2-2; 7 positions match TRBD1. This CDR3 spans 16 amino acids. Losses at the gene ends were 1 base for V and 4 bases for J; bases not matched to a gene: 6. Germline V gene sequence: CDR1 MGHDK, CDR2 SYGVNS. The CDR3 protein is CASSELSRGITGELFF. CDR3 nucleotide sequence: TGTGCCAGCAGTGAATTAAGCAGGGGGATCACCGGGGAGCTGTTTTTT.

The gene calls are TRBV6-5 and TRBJ2-1; 8 nucleotides agree with TRBD2. The CDR3 extends over 15 amino acids. Germline V gene sequence: CDR1 MNHEY, CDR2 SVGAGI. The J segment lost 4 bases and the V segment lost 6 bases, leaving 8 bases of the junction unmatched. The CDR3 spells CASRARGGGYNEQFF. In DNA form, the CDR3 reads TGTGCCAGCAGGGCTCGGGGGGGGGGGTACAATGAGCAGTTCTTC.

A few counts support this clonotype. V usage is TRBV7-9 and J usage is TRBJ2-4; 9 positions match TRBD1. CDR3 length equals 15 residues. Per the germline V gene, CDR1 is SEHNR and CDR2 is FQNEAQ (reference sequence). Losses at the gene ends were 8 bases for V and 0 bases for J; bases not matched to a gene: 5. In nucleotides, the CDR3 is TGTGCCAGCCGGGGACAGGGACTAGCCAAAAACATTCAGTACTTC. The encoded protein is CASRGQGLAKNIQYF. Full variable domain (remainder filled in from reference TRBV7-9 and TRBJ2-4): DTGVSQNPRHKITKRGQNVTFRCDPISEHNRLYWYRQTLGQGPEFLTYFQNEAQLEKSRLLSDRFSAERPKGSFSTLEIQRTEQGDSAMYLCASRGQGLAKNIQYFGAGTRLSVL.